The TCR beta chain described here comes from a study of cytomegalovirus exposure and HLA in healthy donors. Overall study findings and caveats: TCR sequences were mostly rare, though some public TCRs occurred in many donors. Across all donors, roughly uniform sequencing depth was an assumption of the presence/absence analyses.

The donors were healthy bone marrow donors. Though probably carrying unrecorded immune exposures, donors were nominally healthy at sampling. CDR1 and CDR2 from the germline V gene are SGHAT and FQNNGV. The ends lost 5 bases at V and 4 bases at J; junction bases unmatched: 9. This CDR3 is built from 15 residues. The PCR ran on 60 Vbeta and 13 Jbeta primers. Sequencing used immunoSEQ multiplex PCR; TCRdb keeps in-frame clones, though not all of them. The record lists about 120,000 clones, of which the ten most abundant hold more than 1.5%. For this clone: Its target is not known.

The sequenced sample consisted of PBMCs. This chain connects TRBV11-2 to TRBJ2-5, with 8 bases identical to TRBD1. This clonotype was sampled from a young man in good health and CMV-seronegative. CDR3 sequence reads: CASSRITGGSETQYF. CDR3 nucleotides: TGTGCCAGCAGCCGAATTACAGGGGGGTCAGAGACCCAGTACTTC. The full variable domain, with the rest looked up from reference TRBV11-2 and TRBJ2-5, is EAGVAQSPRYKIIEKRQSVAFWCNPISGHATLYWYQQILGQGPKLLIQFQNNGVVDDSQLPKDRFSAERLKGVDSTLKIQPAKLEDSAVYLCASSRITGGSETQYFGPGTRLLVL.